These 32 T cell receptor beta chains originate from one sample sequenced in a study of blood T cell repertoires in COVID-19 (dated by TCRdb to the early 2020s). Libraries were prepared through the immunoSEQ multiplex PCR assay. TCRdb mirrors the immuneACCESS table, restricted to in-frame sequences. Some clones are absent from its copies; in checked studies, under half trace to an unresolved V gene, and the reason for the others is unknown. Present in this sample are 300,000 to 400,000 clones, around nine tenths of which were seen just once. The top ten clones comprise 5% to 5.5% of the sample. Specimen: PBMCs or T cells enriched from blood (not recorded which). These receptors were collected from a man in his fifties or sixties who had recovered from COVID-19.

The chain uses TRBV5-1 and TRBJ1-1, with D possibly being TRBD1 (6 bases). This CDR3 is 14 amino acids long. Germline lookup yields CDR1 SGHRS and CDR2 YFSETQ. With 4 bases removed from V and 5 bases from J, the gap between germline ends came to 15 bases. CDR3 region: CASSLENRETEAFF. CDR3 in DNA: TGCGCCAGCAGCCTCGAAAACAGGGAAACTGAAGCTTTCTTT.

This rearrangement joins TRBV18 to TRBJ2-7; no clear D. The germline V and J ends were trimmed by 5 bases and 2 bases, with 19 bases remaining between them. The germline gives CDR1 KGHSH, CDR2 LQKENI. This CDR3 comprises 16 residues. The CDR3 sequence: CASSSSQETTPYEQYF. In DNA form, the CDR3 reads TGTGCCAGCTCATCTAGTCAAGAGACCACCCCCTACGAGCAGTACTTC.

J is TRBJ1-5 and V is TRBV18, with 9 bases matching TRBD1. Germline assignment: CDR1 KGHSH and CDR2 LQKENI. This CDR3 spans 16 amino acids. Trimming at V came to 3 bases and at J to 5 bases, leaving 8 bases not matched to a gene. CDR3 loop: CASSPTGQGLYQPQHF. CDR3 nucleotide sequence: TGTGCCAGCTCACCTACTGGACAGGGGCTATATCAGCCCCAGCATTTT. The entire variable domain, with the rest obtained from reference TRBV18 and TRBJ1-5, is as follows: NAGVMQNPRHLVRRRGQEARLRCSPMKGHSHVYWYRQLPEEGLKFMVYLQKENIIDESGMPKERFSAEFPKEGPSILRIQQVVRGDSAAYFCASSPTGQGLYQPQHFGDGTRLSIL.

The CDR3 DNA reads TGTGCCAGCAGTTCCCATGGACACCAGAACACTGAAGCTTTCTTT. As protein: CASSSHGHQNTEAFF. This sequence joins TRBV28 and TRBJ1-1; the D gene is possibly TRBD1 (5 bases). Germline V gene sequence: CDR1 MDHEN, CDR2 SYDVKM. Trimming removed 4 bases at V and 1 base at J, with 13 bases between. This CDR3 has 15 amino acids.

CDR3: CASSSEGATGNTIYF. CDR3 nucleotides: TGCGCCAGCAGCTCGGAGGGGGCGACTGGAAACACCATATATTTT. The rearrangement uses TRBV5-1 and TRBJ1-3, with TRBD1 matching 7 bases. The CDR3 totals 15 residues. Germline CDR1 is SGHRS and CDR2 is YFSETQ. The V and J ends lost 3 bases and 2 bases, in that order; junction bases with no gene match: 5.

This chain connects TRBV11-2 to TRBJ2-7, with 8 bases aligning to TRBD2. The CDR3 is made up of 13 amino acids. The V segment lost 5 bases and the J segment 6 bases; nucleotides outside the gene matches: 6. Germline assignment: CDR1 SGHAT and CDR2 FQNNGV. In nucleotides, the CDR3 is TGTGCCAGCAGCCACCGGGGGGGTGTCGAGCAGTACTTC. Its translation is CASSHRGGVEQYF. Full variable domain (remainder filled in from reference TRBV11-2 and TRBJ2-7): EAGVAQSPRYKIIEKRQSVAFWCNPISGHATLYWYQQILGQGPKLLIQFQNNGVVDDSQLPKDRFSAERLKGVDSTLKIQPAKLEDSAVYLCASSHRGGVEQYFGPGTRLTVT.

The CDR3 DNA is TGTGCCAGCAGTTTATGGACTAGCAAATACGAGCAGTACTTC. Translated: CASSLWTSKYEQYF. The V and J genes are TRBV28 and TRBJ2-7; TRBD2 aligns across 7 bases. The V and J ends lost 0 bases and 4 bases, in that order; junction bases with no gene match: 3. The germline V gene encodes CDR1 MDHEN and CDR2 SYDVKM. CDR3 length equals 14 residues.

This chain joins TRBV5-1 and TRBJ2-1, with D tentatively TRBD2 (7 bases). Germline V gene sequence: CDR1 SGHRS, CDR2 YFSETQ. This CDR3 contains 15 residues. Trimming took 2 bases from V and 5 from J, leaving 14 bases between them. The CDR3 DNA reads TGCGCCAGCAGCTTAGCGGGCGGGGGCGACAATGAGCAGTTCTTC. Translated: CASSLAGGGDNEQFF.

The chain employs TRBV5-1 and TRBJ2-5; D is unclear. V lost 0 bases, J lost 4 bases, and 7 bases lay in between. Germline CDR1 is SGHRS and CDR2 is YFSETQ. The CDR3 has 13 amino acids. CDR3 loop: CASSLVVRETQYF. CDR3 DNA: TGCGCCAGCAGCTTGGTGGTGAGAGAGACCCAGTACTTC.

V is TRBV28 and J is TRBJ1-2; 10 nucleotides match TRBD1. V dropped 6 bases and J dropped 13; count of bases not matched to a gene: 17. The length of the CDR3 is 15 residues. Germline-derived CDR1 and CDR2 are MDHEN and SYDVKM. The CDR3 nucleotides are TGTGCCAGCAGCTGGCATCGGGACAGGGGACCTGGGTGCACCTTC. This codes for CASSWHRDRGPGCTF.

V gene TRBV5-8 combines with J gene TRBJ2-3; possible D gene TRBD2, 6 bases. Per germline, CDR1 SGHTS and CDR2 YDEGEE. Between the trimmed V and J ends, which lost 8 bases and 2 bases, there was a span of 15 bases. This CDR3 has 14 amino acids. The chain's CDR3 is CARGLGGNTDTQYF. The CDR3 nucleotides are TGTGCCAGGGGCCTAGGAGGGAACACAGATACGCAGTATTTT.

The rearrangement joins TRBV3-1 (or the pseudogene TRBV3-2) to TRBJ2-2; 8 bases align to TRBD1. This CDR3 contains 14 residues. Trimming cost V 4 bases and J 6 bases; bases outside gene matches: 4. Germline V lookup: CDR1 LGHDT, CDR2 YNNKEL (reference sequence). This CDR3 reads CASSPWTGSGELFF. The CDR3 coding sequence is TGTGCCAGCAGCCCGTGGACAGGGTCCGGGGAGCTGTTTTTT.

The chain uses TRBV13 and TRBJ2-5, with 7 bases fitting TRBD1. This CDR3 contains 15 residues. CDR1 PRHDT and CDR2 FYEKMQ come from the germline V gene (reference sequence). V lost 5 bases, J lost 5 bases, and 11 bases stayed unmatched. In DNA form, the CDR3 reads TGTGCCAGCAGCCCGGTCCGGGACAGAGATGAGACCCAGTACTTC. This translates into CASSPVRDRDETQYF.

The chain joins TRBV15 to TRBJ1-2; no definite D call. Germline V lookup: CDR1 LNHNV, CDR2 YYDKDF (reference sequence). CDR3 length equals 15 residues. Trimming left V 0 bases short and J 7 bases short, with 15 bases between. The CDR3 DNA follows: TGTGCCACCAGCAGAGATCAGGATTTATCGAGTGGCTACACCTTC. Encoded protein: CATSRDQDLSSGYTF.

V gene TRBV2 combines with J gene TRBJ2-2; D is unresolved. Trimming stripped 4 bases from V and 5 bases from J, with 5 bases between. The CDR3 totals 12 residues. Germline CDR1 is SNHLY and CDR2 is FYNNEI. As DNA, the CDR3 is TGTGCCAGCAGTGCCTTAACCGGGGAGCTGTTTTTT. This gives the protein CASSALTGELFF. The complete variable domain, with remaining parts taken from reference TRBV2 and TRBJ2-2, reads EPEVTQTPSHQVTQMGQEVILRCVPISNHLYFYWYRQILGQKVEFLVSFYNNEISEKSEIFDDQFSVERPDGSNFTLKIRSTKLEDSAMYFCASSALTGELFFGEGSRLTVL.

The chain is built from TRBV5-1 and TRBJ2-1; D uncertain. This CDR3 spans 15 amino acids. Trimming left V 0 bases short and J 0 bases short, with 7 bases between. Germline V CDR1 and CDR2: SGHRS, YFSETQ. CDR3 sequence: CASSLDASSYNEQFF. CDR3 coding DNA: TGCGCCAGCAGCTTGGATGCCAGCTCCTACAATGAGCAGTTCTTC.

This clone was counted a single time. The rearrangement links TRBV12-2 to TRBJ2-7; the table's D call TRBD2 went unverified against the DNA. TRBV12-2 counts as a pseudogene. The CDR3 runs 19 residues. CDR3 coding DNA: TGTGCAAGTCGCTTACCGACTAGCGGGAGGGAGGGCCGTTCCTACGAGCAGTACTTC. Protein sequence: CASRLPTSGREGRSYEQYF.

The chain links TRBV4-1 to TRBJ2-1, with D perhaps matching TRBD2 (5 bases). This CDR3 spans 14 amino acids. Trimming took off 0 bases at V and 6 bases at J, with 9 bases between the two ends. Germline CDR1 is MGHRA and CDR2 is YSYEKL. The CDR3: CASSQDAGFNEQFF. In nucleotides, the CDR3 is TGCGCCAGCAGCCAAGATGCGGGCTTCAATGAGCAGTTCTTC.

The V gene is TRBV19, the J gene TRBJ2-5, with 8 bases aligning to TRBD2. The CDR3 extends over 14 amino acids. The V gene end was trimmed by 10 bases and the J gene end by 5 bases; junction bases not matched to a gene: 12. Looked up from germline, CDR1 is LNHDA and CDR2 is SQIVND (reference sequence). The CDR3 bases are TGTGCCACCCAGGGGACGGGAGGGCATGAGACCCAGTACTTC. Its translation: CATQGTGGHETQYF.

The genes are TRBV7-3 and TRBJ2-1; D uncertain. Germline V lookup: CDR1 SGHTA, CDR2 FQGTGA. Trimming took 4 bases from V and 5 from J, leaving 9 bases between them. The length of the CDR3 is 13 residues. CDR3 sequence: CASSSRRDNEQFF. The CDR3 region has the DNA TGTGCCAGCAGCTCCAGACGGGACAATGAGCAGTTCTTC.

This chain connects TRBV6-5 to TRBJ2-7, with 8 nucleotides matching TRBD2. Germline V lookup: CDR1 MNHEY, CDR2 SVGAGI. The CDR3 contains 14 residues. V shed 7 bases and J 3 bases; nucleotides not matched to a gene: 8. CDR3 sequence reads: CASKRGSGSYEQYF. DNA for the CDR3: TGTGCCAGCAAGAGGGGAAGCGGGAGCTACGAGCAGTACTTC.

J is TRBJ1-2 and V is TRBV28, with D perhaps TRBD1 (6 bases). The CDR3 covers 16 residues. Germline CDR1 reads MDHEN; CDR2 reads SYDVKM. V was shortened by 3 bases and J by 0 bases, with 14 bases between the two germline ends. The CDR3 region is CASSFSPTGANYGYTF. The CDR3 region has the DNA TGTGCCAGCAGTTTTTCACCGACAGGCGCTAACTATGGCTACACCTTC.

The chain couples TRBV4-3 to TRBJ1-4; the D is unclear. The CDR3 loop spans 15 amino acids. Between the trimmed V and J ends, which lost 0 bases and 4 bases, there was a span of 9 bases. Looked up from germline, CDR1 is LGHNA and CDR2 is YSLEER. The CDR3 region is CASSQESPVNEKLFF. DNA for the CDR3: TGCGCCAGCAGCCAAGAAAGCCCGGTTAATGAAAAACTGTTTTTT.

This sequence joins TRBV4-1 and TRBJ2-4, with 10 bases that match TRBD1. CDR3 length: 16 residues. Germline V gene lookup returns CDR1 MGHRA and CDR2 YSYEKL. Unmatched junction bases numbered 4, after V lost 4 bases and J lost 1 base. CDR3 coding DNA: TGCGCCAGCAGCCCATTGGGACAGGGGGCCAAAAACATTCAGTACTTC. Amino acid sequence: CASSPLGQGAKNIQYF.

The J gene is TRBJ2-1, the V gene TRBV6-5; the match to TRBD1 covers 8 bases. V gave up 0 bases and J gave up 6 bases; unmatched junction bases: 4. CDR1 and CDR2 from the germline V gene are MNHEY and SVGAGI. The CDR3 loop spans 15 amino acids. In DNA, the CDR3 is TGTGCCAGCAGTTACTCAGACGACAGGGGCAATGAGCAGTTCTTC. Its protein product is CASSYSDDRGNEQFF.

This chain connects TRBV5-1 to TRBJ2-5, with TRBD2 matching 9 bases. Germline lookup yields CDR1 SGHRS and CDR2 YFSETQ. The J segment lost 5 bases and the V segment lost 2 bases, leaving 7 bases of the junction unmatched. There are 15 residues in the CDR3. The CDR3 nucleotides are TGCGCCAGCAGCTTTGGTAGCGGGAGTGTGGAGACCCAGTACTTC. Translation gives CASSFGSGSVETQYF.

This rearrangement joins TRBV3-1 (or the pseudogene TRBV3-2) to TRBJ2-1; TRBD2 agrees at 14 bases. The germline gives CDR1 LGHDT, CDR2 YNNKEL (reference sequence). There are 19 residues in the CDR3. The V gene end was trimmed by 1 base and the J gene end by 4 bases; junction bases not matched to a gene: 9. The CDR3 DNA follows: TGTGCCAGCAGCCAAGGAGGGACTAGCGGGAGCCTGTCTTACAATGAGCAGTTCTTC. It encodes CASSQGGTSGSLSYNEQFF.

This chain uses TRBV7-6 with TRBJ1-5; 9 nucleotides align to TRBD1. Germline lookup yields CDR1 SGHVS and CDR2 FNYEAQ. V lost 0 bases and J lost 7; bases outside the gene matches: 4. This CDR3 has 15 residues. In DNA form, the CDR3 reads TGTGCCAGCAGCTTAGCACAGGGGGCCGGGCAGCCCCAGCATTTT. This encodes CASSLAQGAGQPQHF. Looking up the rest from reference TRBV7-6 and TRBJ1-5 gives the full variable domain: GAGVSQSPRYKVTKRGQDVALRCDPISGHVSLYWYRQALGQGPEFLTYFNYEAQQDKSGLPNDRFSAERPEGSISTLTIQRTEQRDSAMYRCASSLAQGAGQPQHFGDGTRLSIL.

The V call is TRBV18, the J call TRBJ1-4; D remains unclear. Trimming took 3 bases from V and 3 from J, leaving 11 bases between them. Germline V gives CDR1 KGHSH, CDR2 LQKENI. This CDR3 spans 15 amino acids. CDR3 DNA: TGTGCCAGCTCACCGCTAGACGGTTCTAATGAAAAACTGTTTTTT. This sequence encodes CASSPLDGSNEKLFF.

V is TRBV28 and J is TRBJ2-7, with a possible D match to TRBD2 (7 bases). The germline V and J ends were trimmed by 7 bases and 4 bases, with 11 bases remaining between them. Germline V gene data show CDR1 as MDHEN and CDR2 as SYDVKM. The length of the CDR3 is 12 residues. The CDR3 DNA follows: TGTGCCAGCAAGCGGGACACATACGAGCAGTACTTC. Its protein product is CASKRDTYEQYF.

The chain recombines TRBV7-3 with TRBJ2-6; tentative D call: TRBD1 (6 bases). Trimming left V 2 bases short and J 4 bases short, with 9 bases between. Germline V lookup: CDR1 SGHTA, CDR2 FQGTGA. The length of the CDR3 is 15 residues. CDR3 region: CASSLSGDGANVLTF. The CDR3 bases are TGTGCCAGCAGCTTATCAGGGGACGGGGCCAACGTCCTGACTTTC.

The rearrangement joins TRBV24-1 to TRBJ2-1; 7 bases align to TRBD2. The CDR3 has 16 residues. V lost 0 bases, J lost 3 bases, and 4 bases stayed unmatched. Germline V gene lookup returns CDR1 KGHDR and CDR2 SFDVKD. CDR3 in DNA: TGTGCCACCAGTGATTTGGCTAGCGGAGTCTACAATGAGCAGTTCTTC. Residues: CATSDLASGVYNEQFF.